The rows below give T cell receptor beta chains drawn from one sample of a study of regulatory T cells in long-lasting Graves disease. MiXCR, run by TCRdb on the multiplex PCR reads, gives a single entry per CDR3 protein. Of 300,000 to 500,000 distinct CDR3 sequences in the sample, less than 25% were seen once. The input for sequencing was peripheral blood mononuclear cells (PBMCs), taken when the disease was refractory, from a patient treated with antithyroid drugs. The source of these receptors is a female donor with Graves disease. Both conserved end residues are part of each CDR3. Each record gives: J gene, V gene, D gene, CDR3 protein. A D gene is named only where the DNA matches it firmly.

>TRBJ1-1|TRBV12-3/TRBV12-4|-
CASSPLGVTMNTEAFF
>TRBJ2-7|TRBV11-2|TRBD2
CASSLGTSGTASYEQYF
>TRBJ2-2|TRBV5-6|-
CASSPGRGNTGELFF
>TRBJ2-5|TRBV7-2|-
CASSYSRGGETQYF
>TRBJ2-5|TRBV7-9|-
CASSLVDGTETQYF
>TRBJ1-2|TRBV29-1|-
CSVQTLNYGYTF
>TRBJ2-3|TRBV5-6|-
CASSLERDSCTDTQYF
>TRBJ2-2|TRBV7-9|TRBD1
CASSTTGANTGELFF
>TRBJ1-1|TRBV10-2|TRBD1
CASSDTGVTEAFF
>TRBJ1-2|TRBV20-1|-
CSARGSAVNPDYGYTF
>TRBJ1-1|TRBV24-1|TRBD1
CATSDRTGSTEAFF
>TRBJ2-7|TRBV24-1|-
CATSDSLKPYEQYF
>TRBJ2-7|TRBV12-3/TRBV12-4|-
CASSLNGAYEQYF
>TRBJ1-1|TRBV27|-
CASSSTLTGLVAFF
>TRBJ1-2|TRBV2|TRBD1
CASSEQGGIWYGYTF
>TRBJ2-7|TRBV20-1|TRBD2
CSASPVSGIAYEQYF
>TRBJ1-1|TRBV11-2|-
CASSLEPGAIEAFF
>TRBJ2-5|TRBV7-9|-
CASSLDDRQETQYF
>TRBJ2-5|TRBV11-2|-
CASSLNSQETQYF
>TRBJ2-7|TRBV28|TRBD1
CASSRGGTGNEQYF
>TRBJ2-7|TRBV19|-
CASSQKDPPYEQYF
>TRBJ1-2|TRBV20-1|-
CSASLQGNYGYTF
>TRBJ2-7|TRBV2|TRBD2
CASKLAGAGEQYF
>TRBJ1-1|TRBV15|-
CATSRGGLRGTEAFF
>TRBJ2-7|TRBV4-1|-
CASSQTGYEQYF
>TRBJ2-4|TRBV5-4|-
CASSSALGDIQYF
>TRBJ1-1|TRBV19|-
CASSGGTGFNTEAFF
>TRBJ1-5|TRBV6-1|-
CASSAGTSGNQPQHF
>TRBJ2-7|TRBV6-1|-
CATRDGAFYEQYF
>TRBJ2-7|TRBV7-3|TRBD1
CASSPTGQGFYEQYF
>TRBJ2-2|TRBV7-3|TRBD1
CASSPDRAVTGELFF
>TRBJ1-5|TRBV20-1|-
CSARQGLGNQPQHF
>TRBJ2-1|TRBV28|-
CASTQDHLSSYNEQFF
>TRBJ2-6|TRBV6-1|TRBD1
CASRKRTGGPGGANVLTF
>TRBJ1-6|TRBV2|-
CASSNGYNSPLHF
>TRBJ1-5|TRBV18|-
CASSGEGGNNQPQHF
>TRBJ2-7|TRBV20-1|-
CSGRGAGYEQYF
>TRBJ2-4|TRBV3-1|TRBD1
CASSLYTPGGRDIQYF
>TRBJ1-1|TRBV7-9|-
CASSTRENTEAFF
>TRBJ1-1|TRBV30|-
CAWRFGRGTAEAFF
>TRBJ1-2|TRBV29-1|-
CSVGGNGYTF
>TRBJ2-7|TRBV10-3|TRBD2
CAISEALAGAEQYF
>TRBJ1-2|TRBV11-2|-
CASSPGSYGYTF
>TRBJ2-7|TRBV7-2|-
CASSSGIRSYEQYF
>TRBJ2-7|TRBV7-2|-
CASSTPGRSYEQYF
>TRBJ2-2|TRBV7-9|-
CASSLASPINTGELFF
>TRBJ1-2|TRBV30|TRBD1
CAWTRQGQANYGYTF